Listed below are T cell receptor beta chains from one sample, sequenced in a study of cytomegalovirus exposure and HLA in healthy donors. The data were produced by immunoSEQ multiplex PCR, yet TCRdb's version contains in-frame clones alone and is incomplete. The sample includes about 160,000 clones, roughly 80% of them seen just once. Sequencing input: PBMCs. The source is a man aged 30-40 years in good health and CMV-seropositive. The CDR3 runs from the conserved cysteine through the conserved F or W. D genes are given only for firm matches. Some rows mark clone size as missing; the rest say once, few, many or name a class of expanded clone.

abundance | j_gene | d_gene | v_gene | CDR3nt | CDR3aa
- | TRBJ1-2 | TRBD1 | TRBV29-1 | TGCAGCGTCCCAGGGGGGAACTATGGCTACACCTTC | CSVPGGNYGYTF
- | TRBJ2-7 | - | TRBV4-2 | TGTGCCAGCAGCCAAGAACTAGCAAAAGCCTACGAGCAGTACTTC | CASSQELAKAYEQYF
- | TRBJ1-4 | TRBD1 | TRBV15 | TGTGCCACCAGCAGAGTACAGGGGGTTGAAAAACTGTTTTTT | CATSRVQGVEKLFF
- | TRBJ2-7 | - | TRBV29-1 | TGCAGCGTTGAGGACAGCGAGCCCCCCTACGAGCAGTACTTC | CSVEDSEPPYEQYF
- | TRBJ1-5 | - | TRBV18 | TGTGCCAGCTCACCTCTAACTCCGGGTAGCAATCAGCCCCAGCATTTT | CASSPLTPGSNQPQHF
- | TRBJ2-3 | - | TRBV6-5 | TGTGCCAGCAGTTACTCTGGCCCCACAGATACGCAGTATTTT | CASSYSGPTDTQYF
- | TRBJ1-2 | TRBD1 | TRBV6-1 | TGTGCCAGCAGTGCGCTAACAGGGGCGACCGACTATGGCTACACCTTC | CASSALTGATDYGYTF
- | TRBJ1-2 | TRBD1 | TRBV5-4 | TGTGCCAGCAGCACGGGACAGGCAAGAACTATTGGCTACACCTTC | CASSTGQARTIGYTF
- | TRBJ1-2 | TRBD1 | TRBV19 | TGTGCCAGTACCCAACCGGGACAGGGTTACGGCTACACCTTC | CASTQPGQGYGYTF
- | TRBJ1-1 | - | TRBV4-1 | TGCGCCAGCAGCCAGCCCGGGAGGAACACTGAAGCTTTCTTT | CASSQPGRNTEAFF
- | TRBJ2-1 | - | TRBV2 | TGTGCCAGCAACAAAGCGCCGCGAGGAAATGAGCAGTTCTTC | CASNKAPRGNEQFF
- | TRBJ2-7 | - | TRBV2 | TGTGCCAGCACATGGACACCAACCTACGAGCAGTACTTC | CASTWTPTYEQYF
- | TRBJ1-2 | TRBD1 | TRBV28 | TGTGCCAGCAGTTTAGGGCCGAGACAGGGGAGGAACTATGGCTACACCTTC | CASSLGPRQGRNYGYTF
- | TRBJ1-1 | - | TRBV7-2 | TGTGCCAGCAGCCCTACTTTGAACACTGAAGCTTTCTTT | CASSPTLNTEAFF
once | TRBJ2-5 | TRBD1 | TRBV28 | TGTGCCAGCAGTTTCTTACAGGGGACGGAGACCCAGTACTTC | CASSFLQGTETQYF
- | TRBJ2-7 | - | TRBV6-5 | TGTGCCACCCGCCGGAGGGAGGCCTACGAGCAGTACTTC | CATRRREAYEQYF
- | TRBJ1-1 | TRBD1 | TRBV27 | TGTGCCAGCAGCTCCTCGACAGGGGCGGACACTGAAGCTTTCTTT | CASSSSTGADTEAFF
few | TRBJ1-2 | - | TRBV14 | TGTGCCAGCAGCCAATACAGTTACTATGGCTACACCTTC | CASSQYSYYGYTF
- | TRBJ1-5 | TRBD1 | TRBV28 | TGTGCCAGCAGTTTTGACAGGGGGCGACAATATAGAAGCAATCAGCCCCAGCATTTT | CASSFDRGRQYRSNQPQHF
- | TRBJ2-1 | TRBD1 | TRBV19 | TGTGCCAGTACCCCAGGGGACAGGGACAATGAGCAGTTCTTC | CASTPGDRDNEQFF
few | TRBJ1-1 | - | TRBV30 | TGTGCCTGGAGTGACAGGGACACTGAAGCTTTCTTT | CAWSDRDTEAFF